Sequencing of this TCR beta chain was carried out in a study of T-cell reconstitution after alpha-beta-depleted transplantation in children. Findings of the study overall: Alpha-beta T cells present about two months after transplant were reported to originate from several hundred expanded graft clones.

Of note for this clonotype: Antigen unknown.

The germline CDR1 and CDR2 sequences are SGHNT and YYREEE (reference sequence). The CDR3 is made up of 19 amino acids. With 0 bases clipped from V and 5 bases from J, the junction kept 17 bases outside the gene matches. Researchers prepared the TCRbeta library using unique molecular identifiers, the study reports. TCRdb recomputed calls from the PCR reads with MiXCR, one row per CDR3 protein. The profile shows about 1,000,000 distinct CDR3 sequences, around 30% of them singletons. This chain joins TRBV5-4 and TRBJ2-5; 9 nucleotides agree with TRBD2. The sequencing used PBMCs, mostly from graft donor cells, collected 360 days after TCRalphabeta/CD19-depleted stem cell transplant. This TCR came from a boy younger than two who had a stem cell transplant for SCID, so the T cells may come from the graft donor. CDR3 bases: TGTGCCAGCAGCTTGGGGCCTAAGACTAGCGGTGTTAAGTGGGAGACCCAGTACTTC. It specifies CASSLGPKTSGVKWETQYF.